This T cell receptor beta chain was profiled in a study of cytomegalovirus exposure and HLA in healthy donors. Profiling relied on immunoSEQ multiplex PCR, and the TCRdb table lists in-frame clones only, not all of them. The sample yields roughly 180,000 clones, around 84% seen once. The sample consisted of PBMCs. This sequence originates from a man aged 18 to 29 in good health and CMV-seropositive.

The DNA for the CDR3 is TGCAGCGTTGAAGAATGGACAGGCACCTACGAGCAGTACTTC. Protein sequence: CSVEEWTGTYEQYF. The V gene is TRBV29-1, the J gene TRBJ2-7; 7 bases agree with TRBD1. Germline V gene sequence: CDR1 SQVTM, CDR2 ANQGSEA. V shed 0 bases and J 2 bases; nucleotides not matched to a gene: 4. CDR3 length: 14 residues.